One and the same sample provided the 6 T cell receptor beta chains below, sequenced in a study of T cell changes during pregnancy in multiple sclerosis (dated by TCRdb to 2018 to 2020). Libraries were prepared through the immunoSEQ multiplex PCR assay. The clones in this table, taken by TCRdb from immuneACCESS, are in-frame only. Not every clone is retained; where verified, under half of the shortfall comes from an unresolved V gene, and the cause of the rest is unknown. This sample has roughly 42,000 clones in its table, and about 91% of those were observed once. The ten largest clonotypes hold about 0.51% of the sample. The source was CD4+ T cells from peripheral blood mononuclear cells, collected in the second trimester of pregnancy. The source is a female donor in good health, enrolled as a control in a pregnancy study.

The genes are TRBV12-5 and TRBJ2-1, with 8 bases matching TRBD1. The CDR3 extends over 15 amino acids. Trimming cost V 5 bases and J 8 bases; bases outside gene matches: 11. The V gene's germline CDR1 is LGHNT and CDR2 FRNRAP. The CDR3 DNA reads as TGTGCTAGTGGTGCCGGGACAGGCGTAGGCGATGAGCAGTTCTTC. Its protein is CASGAGTGVGDEQFF.

The CDR3 region is CASSPVSGRENEQFF. The CDR3, as DNA: TGTGCCAGCAGCCCGGTGTCGGGGCGGGAGAATGAGCAGTTCTTC. The chain links TRBV7-9 to TRBJ2-1, with TRBD2 matching over 7 bases. V shed 5 bases, J shed 7 bases, and the junction held 11 bases outside the gene matches. The CDR3 extends over 15 amino acids. Germline CDR1 SEHNR, CDR2 FQNEAQ (reference sequence).

This chain uses TRBV30 with TRBJ1-4, with 7 bases fitting TRBD1. The CDR3 has 13 residues. CDR1 is GTSNPN, CDR2 SVGIG, per germline (reference sequence). V lost 5 bases to trimming and J lost 3 bases; unmatched junction nucleotides: 3. DNA of the CDR3: TGTGCCTGGCGACAGGGACCTAATGAAAAACTGTTTTTT. Amino acids: CAWRQGPNEKLFF.

The chain has TRBV5-1 and TRBJ2-1; the D gene is possibly TRBD2 (5 bases). CDR3 size: 15 residues. Germline assignment: CDR1 SGHRS and CDR2 YFSETQ. V lost 2 bases to trimming and J lost 0 bases, with 9 bases between them. In DNA form, the CDR3 reads TGCGCCAGCAGCTTTCTAGCAGGCTCCTACAATGAGCAGTTCTTC. Translation: CASSFLAGSYNEQFF.

The chain employs TRBV2 and TRBJ2-7; D is unresolved. Trimming took 5 bases from V and 4 from J, leaving 6 bases between them. The germline gives CDR1 SNHLY, CDR2 FYNNEI. The CDR3 totals 11 residues. The CDR3 DNA follows: TGTGCCAGCAGTCCCAGATACGAGCAGTACTTC. Residues: CASSPRYEQYF.

The genes are TRBV6-1 and TRBJ1-1; 7 nucleotides match TRBD1. The junction had 12 bases not matched to a gene; V was cut back by 9 bases and J by 2 bases. This CDR3 is built from 15 residues. CDR1 and CDR2 (germline): MNHNS, SASEGT. The CDR3 reads CASLYSGTENTEAFF. The CDR3 DNA sequence: TGTGCCAGTCTGTATTCCGGGACAGAAAACACTGAAGCTTTCTTT.